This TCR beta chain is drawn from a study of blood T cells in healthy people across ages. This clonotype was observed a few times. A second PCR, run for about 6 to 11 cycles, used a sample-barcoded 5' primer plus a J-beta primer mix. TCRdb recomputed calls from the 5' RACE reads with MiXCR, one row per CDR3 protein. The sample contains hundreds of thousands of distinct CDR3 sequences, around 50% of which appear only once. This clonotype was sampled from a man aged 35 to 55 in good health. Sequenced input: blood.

The DNA of the CDR3 is TGTGCCAGCAGTTTGGGGTTCTCGGGCCCCTACGAGCAGTACTTC. Encoded protein: CASSLGFSGPYEQYF. The chain carries TRBV28 and TRBJ2-7, with D unclear. There are 15 residues in the CDR3. V shed 3 bases and J shed 2 bases, with 14 bases lying between them. CDR1 is MDHEN and CDR2 is SYDVKM in the germline V gene.